This entry is about one T cell receptor beta chain. Its antigen is not known. The source of the sample is a study of cytomegalovirus exposure and HLA in healthy donors. Study context: Prior work identified 117 million unique TCR beta sequences in 190 million or so T cells. About 85 million unique TCRs from HLA-typed donors were held in an early release of data.

Unmatched junction bases numbered 2, after V lost 5 bases and J lost 5 bases. The germline CDR1 and CDR2 sequences are KGHSH and LQKENI. The CDR3 extends over 14 amino acids. This PCR relied on a set of 60 Vbeta primers and 13 Jbeta primers. Only in-frame clones appear in the TCRdb table, and some are missing; sequencing was by immunoSEQ multiplex PCR. The profile shows under 95,000 clones, around 82% of them singletons. Study-level points and caveats: Later, TCR association rates were found to vary by HLA locus, highest for DRB1 and lowest for HLA-C.

The specimen sequenced was PBMCs. The chain uses TRBV18 and TRBJ2-7; 14 nucleotides match TRBD2. The receptor comes from a male donor in good health and CMV-seronegative. The CDR3 nucleotides are TGTGCCAGCTCAGGGACTAGCGGGAGCAACGAGCAGTACTTC. Its protein is CASSGTSGSNEQYF.